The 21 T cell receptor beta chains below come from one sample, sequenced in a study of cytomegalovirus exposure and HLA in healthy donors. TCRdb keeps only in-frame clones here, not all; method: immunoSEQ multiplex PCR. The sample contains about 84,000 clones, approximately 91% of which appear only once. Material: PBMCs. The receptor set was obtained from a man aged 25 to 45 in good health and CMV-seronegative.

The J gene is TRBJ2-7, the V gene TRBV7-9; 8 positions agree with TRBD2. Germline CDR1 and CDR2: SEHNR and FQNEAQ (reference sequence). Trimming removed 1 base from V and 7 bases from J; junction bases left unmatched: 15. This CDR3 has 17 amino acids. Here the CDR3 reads CASSLVLTSGRSGEQYF. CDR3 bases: TGTGCCAGCAGCTTAGTTTTAACTAGCGGACGGTCGGGGGAGCAGTACTTC.

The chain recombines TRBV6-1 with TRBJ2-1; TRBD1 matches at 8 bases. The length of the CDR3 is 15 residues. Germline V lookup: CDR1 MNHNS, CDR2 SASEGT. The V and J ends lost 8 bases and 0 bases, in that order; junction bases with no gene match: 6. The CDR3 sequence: CASGRTGSSYNEQFF. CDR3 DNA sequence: TGTGCCAGCGGAAGGACAGGGAGCTCCTACAATGAGCAGTTCTTC.

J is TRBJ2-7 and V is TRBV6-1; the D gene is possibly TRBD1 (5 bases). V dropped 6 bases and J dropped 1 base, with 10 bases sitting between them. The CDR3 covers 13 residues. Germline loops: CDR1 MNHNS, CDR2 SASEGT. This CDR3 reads CASSPTESYEQYF. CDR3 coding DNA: TGTGCCAGCAGCCCGACAGAGTCCTACGAGCAGTACTTC.

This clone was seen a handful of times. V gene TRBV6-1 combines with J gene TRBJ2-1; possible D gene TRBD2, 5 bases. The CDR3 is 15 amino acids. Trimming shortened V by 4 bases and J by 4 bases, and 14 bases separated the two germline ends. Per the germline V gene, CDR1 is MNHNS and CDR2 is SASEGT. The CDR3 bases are TGTGCCAGCAGTGCTTTGGAGGACGGTTACAATGAGCAGTTCTTC. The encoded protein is CASSALEDGYNEQFF.

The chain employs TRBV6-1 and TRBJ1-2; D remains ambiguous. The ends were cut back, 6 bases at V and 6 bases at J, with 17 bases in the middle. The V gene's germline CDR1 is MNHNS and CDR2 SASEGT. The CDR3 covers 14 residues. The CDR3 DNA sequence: TGTGCCAGCAGGGACGCGGGGTTAGGAGATGGCTACACCTTC. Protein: CASRDAGLGDGYTF.

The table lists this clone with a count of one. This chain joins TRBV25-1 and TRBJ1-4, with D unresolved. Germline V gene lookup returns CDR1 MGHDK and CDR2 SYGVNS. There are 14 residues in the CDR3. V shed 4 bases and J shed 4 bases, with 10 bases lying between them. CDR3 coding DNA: TGTGCCAGCAGTGGATACCGGGATAATGAAAAACTGTTTTTT. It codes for CASSGYRDNEKLFF.

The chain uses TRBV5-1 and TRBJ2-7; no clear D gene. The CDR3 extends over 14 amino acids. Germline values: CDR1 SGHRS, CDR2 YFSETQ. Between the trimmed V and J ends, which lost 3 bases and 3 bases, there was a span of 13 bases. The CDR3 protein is CASSSHADFYEQYF. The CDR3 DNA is TGCGCCAGCAGCTCCCACGCAGACTTCTACGAGCAGTACTTC.

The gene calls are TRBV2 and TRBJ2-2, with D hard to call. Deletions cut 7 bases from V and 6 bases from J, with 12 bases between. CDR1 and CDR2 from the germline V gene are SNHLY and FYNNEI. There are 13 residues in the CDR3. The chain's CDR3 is CASTEDYSGELFF. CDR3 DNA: TGTGCCAGCACCGAGGATTATTCCGGGGAGCTGTTTTTT.

This CDR3 reads CASSWVGITTNEKLFF. The CDR3 nucleotides are TGTGCCAGCAGCTGGGTCGGGATTACAACTAATGAAAAACTGTTTTTT. This chain connects TRBV5-5 to TRBJ1-4, with D uncertain. CDR1 and CDR2 from the germline V gene are SGHKS and YYEKEE (reference sequence). There are 16 residues in the CDR3. V lost 3 bases and J lost 0, with 12 bases in between.

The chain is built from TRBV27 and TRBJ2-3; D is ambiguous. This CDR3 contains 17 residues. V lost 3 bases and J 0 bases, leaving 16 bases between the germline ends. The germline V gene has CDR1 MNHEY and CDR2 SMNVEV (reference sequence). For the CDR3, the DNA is TGTGCCAGCAGTTTCAGATGGCGCGACAAGAGCACAGATACGCAGTATTTT. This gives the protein CASSFRWRDKSTDTQYF.

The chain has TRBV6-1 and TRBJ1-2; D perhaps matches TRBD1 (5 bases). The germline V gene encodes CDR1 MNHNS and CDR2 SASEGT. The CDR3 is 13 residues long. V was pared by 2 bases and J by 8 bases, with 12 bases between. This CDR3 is CASSESKGIGYTF. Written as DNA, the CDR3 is TGTGCCAGCAGTGAATCAAAGGGGATCGGCTACACCTTC.

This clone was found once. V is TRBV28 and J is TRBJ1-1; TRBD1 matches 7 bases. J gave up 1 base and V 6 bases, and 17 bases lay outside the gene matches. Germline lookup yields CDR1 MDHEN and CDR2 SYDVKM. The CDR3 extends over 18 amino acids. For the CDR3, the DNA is TGTGCCAGCAGAGAACACACTTGGAGGGGGCGAGGGAACACTGAAGCTTTCTTT. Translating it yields CASREHTWRGRGNTEAFF. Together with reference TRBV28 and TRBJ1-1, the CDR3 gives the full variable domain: DVKVTQSSRYLVKRTGEKVFLECVQDMDHENMFWYRQDPGLGLRLIYFSYDVKMKEKGDIPEGYSVSREKKERFSLILESASTNQTSMYLCASREHTWRGRGNTEAFFGQGTRLTVV.

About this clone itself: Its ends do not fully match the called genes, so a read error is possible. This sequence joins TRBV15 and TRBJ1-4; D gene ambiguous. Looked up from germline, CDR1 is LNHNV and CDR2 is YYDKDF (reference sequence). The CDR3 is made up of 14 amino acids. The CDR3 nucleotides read TGTGCCACCAGCAGAGATGCGTCTCCTACCTTGAGGATCTTT. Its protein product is CATSRDASPTLRIF.

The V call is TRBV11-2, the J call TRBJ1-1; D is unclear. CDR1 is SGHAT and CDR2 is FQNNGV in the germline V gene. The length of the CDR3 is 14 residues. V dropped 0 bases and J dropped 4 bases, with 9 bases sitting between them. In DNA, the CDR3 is TGTGCCAGCAGCTTAGAGGCCCGGGGCACTGAAGCTTTCTTT. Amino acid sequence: CASSLEARGTEAFF.

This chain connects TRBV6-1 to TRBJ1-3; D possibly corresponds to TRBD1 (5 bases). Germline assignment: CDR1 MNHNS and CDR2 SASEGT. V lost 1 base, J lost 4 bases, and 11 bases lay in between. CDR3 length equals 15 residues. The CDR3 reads CASSEVGGSGNTIYF. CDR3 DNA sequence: TGTGCCAGCAGTGAAGTCGGGGGTTCCGGAAACACCATATATTTT.

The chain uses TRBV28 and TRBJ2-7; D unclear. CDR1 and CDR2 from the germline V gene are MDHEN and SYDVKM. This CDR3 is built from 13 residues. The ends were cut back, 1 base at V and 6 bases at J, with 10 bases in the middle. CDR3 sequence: CASSLFGPGEQYF. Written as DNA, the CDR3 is TGTGCCAGCAGTTTATTCGGCCCAGGCGAGCAGTACTTC. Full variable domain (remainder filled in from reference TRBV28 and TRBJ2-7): DVKVTQSSRYLVKRTGEKVFLECVQDMDHENMFWYRQDPGLGLRLIYFSYDVKMKEKGDIPEGYSVSREKKERFSLILESASTNQTSMYLCASSLFGPGEQYFGPGTRLTVT.

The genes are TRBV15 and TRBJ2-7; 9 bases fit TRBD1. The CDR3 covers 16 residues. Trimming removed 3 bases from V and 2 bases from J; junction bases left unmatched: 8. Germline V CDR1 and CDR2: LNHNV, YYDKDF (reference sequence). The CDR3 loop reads CATSSRGDREAYEQYF. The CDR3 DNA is TGTGCCACCAGCAGCAGGGGGGACAGGGAAGCCTACGAGCAGTACTTC.

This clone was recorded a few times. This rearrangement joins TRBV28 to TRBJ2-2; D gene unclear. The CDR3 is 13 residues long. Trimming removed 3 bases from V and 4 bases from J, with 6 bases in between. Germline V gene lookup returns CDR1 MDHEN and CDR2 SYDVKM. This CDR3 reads CASSFGITGELFF. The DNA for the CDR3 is TGTGCCAGCAGTTTTGGCATCACCGGGGAGCTGTTTTTT.

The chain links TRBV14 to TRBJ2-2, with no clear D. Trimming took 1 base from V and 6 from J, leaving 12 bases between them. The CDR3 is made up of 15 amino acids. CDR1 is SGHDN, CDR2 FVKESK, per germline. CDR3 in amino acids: CASSQGLNSAGELFF. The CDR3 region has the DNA TGTGCCAGCAGCCAAGGTCTGAATTCGGCCGGGGAGCTGTTTTTT. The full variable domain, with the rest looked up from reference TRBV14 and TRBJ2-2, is EAGVTQFPSHSVIEKGQTVTLRCDPISGHDNLYWYRRVMGKEIKFLLHFVKESKQDESGMPNNRFLAERTGGTYSTLKVQPAELEDSGVYFCASSQGLNSAGELFFGEGSRLTVL.

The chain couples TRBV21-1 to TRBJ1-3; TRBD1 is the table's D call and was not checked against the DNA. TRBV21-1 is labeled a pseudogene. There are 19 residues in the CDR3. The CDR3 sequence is CASSKALLGQGHSGNTIYF. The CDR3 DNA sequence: TGTGCCAGCAGCAAAGCGCTTTTGGGACAGGGGCACTCTGGAAACACCATATATTTT.

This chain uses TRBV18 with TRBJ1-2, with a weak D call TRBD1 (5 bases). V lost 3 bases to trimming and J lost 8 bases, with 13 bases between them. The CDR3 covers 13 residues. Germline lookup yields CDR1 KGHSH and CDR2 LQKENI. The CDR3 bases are TGTGCCAGCTCACCCCAGGGTGTGCGAGGCTACACCTTC. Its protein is CASSPQGVRGYTF.